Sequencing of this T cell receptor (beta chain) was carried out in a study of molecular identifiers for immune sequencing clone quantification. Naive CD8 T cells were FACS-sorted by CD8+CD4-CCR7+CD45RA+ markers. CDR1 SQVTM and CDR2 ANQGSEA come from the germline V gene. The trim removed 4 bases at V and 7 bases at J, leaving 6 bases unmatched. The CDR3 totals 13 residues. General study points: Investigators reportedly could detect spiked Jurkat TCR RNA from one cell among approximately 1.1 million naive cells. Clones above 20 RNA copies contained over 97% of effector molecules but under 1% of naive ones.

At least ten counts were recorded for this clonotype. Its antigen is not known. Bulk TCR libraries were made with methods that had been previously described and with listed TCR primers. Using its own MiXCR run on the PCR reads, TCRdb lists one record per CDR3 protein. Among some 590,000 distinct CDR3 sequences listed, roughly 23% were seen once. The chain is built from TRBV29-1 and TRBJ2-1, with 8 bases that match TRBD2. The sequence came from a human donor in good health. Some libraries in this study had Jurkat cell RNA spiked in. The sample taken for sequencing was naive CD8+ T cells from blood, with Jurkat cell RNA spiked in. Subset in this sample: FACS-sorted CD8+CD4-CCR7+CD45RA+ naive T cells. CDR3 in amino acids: CSVVWRGVNEQFF. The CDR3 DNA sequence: TGCAGCGTTGTCTGGCGGGGGGTTAATGAGCAGTTCTTC.